Below are 24 T cell receptor beta chains sequenced from a single sample in a study of cytomegalovirus exposure and HLA in healthy donors. PCR was performed using 60 Vbeta and 13 Jbeta primers. Here immunoSEQ multiplex PCR was the method, and the copy in TCRdb shows in-frame clones only, minus some. This table has about 130,000 clones, 79% appearing once. The sequenced sample was PBMCs. All receptors come from a man between 40 and 49 years old in good health and CMV-seropositive.

The chain joins TRBV25-1 to TRBJ1-2; maybe TRBD1 (6 bases). CDR1 and CDR2 (germline): MGHDK, SYGVNS. Between the trimmed V and J ends, which lost 6 bases and 8 bases, there was a span of 22 bases. CDR3 length: 15 residues. The CDR3 protein is CASSLGGRLGGGYTF. The CDR3 DNA reads TGTGCCAGCAGCTTGGGGGGGCGACTCGGTGGGGGCTACACCTTC.

In the case of this clone: This sample includes further DNA sequences coding for the same CDR3. The chain uses TRBV18 and TRBJ1-6, with 11 bases that match TRBD1. The CDR3 has 16 residues. The germline gives CDR1 KGHSH, CDR2 LQKENI. V was pared by 0 bases and J by 7 bases, with 2 bases of the junction left unmatched. DNA of the CDR3: TGTGCCAGCTCACCACCGGACAGGGGGCGCAATTCACCCCTCCACTTT. It codes for CASSPPDRGRNSPLHF.

V and J are TRBV18 and TRBJ2-7, with D uncertain. Germline-derived CDR1 and CDR2 are KGHSH and LQKENI. The CDR3 length is 13 residues. Trimming cost V 4 bases and J 7 bases, with 14 bases left between them. The CDR3 DNA is TGTGCCAGCTCACTTGAGAGTCTCTCAGAGCAGTACTTC. It translates to CASSLESLSEQYF.

The chain has TRBV29-1 and TRBJ1-1, with D uncertain. The germline gives CDR1 SQVTM, CDR2 ANQGSEA. Deletions cut 3 bases from V and 11 bases from J, with 13 bases between. The CDR3 has 11 residues. The CDR3 coding sequence is TGCAGCGTTGACACTACTTATCGGGCTTTCTTT. Its translation is CSVDTTYRAFF.

The sample holds one count of this clone. The rearrangement joins TRBV7-3 to TRBJ2-3, with 8 bases that match TRBD2. Trimming cost V 1 base and J 5 bases; bases outside gene matches: 8. The CDR3 is made up of 16 amino acids. Germline CDR1 and CDR2: SGHTA and FQGTGA. The CDR3 region has the DNA TGTGCCAGCAGCTTAAGTGGGAGCCGGGGGGGAGATACGCAGTATTTT. It codes for CASSLSGSRGGDTQYF.

The gene calls are TRBV4-1 and TRBJ2-1; D possibly corresponds to TRBD1 (6 bases). V was trimmed by 0 bases and J by 8 bases, leaving 26 bases between them. The germline CDR1 and CDR2 sequences are MGHRA and YSYEKL. This CDR3 region has 19 residues. DNA of the CDR3: TGCGCCAGCAGCCAAGAGGGGACCAGGGGACGGTATTTAGGGGATGAGCAGTTCTTC. Protein: CASSQEGTRGRYLGDEQFF.

This chain joins TRBV5-1 and TRBJ2-1, with 12 bases lining up with TRBD2. This CDR3 has 14 amino acids. The J segment lost 8 bases and the V segment lost 6 bases, leaving 6 bases of the junction unmatched. Germline CDR1 SGHRS, CDR2 YFSETQ. In DNA, the CDR3 is TGCGCCAGCAACCCAAGACTAGCGGGAGATGAGCAGTTCTTC. Residues: CASNPRLAGDEQFF.

The gene calls are TRBV27 and TRBJ2-1; TRBD2 matches at 9 bases. Trimming removed 3 bases from V and 5 bases from J; junction bases left unmatched: 8. The germline gives CDR1 MNHEY, CDR2 SMNVEV (reference sequence). The CDR3 has 16 amino acids. The CDR3 DNA is TGTGCCAGCAGTTTGTTTCGACTAGCGGTTAACAATGAGCAGTTCTTC. Translated: CASSLFRLAVNNEQFF.

This clone came up once. J is TRBJ1-1 and V is TRBV19, with D unresolved. The CDR3 runs 13 residues. The germline CDR1 and CDR2 sequences are LNHDA and SQIVND (reference sequence). V gave up 0 bases and J gave up 5 bases, with 7 bases separating them. The CDR3 loop reads CASSIDGETEAFF. For the CDR3, the DNA is TGTGCCAGTAGTATAGACGGGGAGACTGAAGCTTTCTTT.

This clone was seen more than once but under ten times. The V and J genes are TRBV9 and TRBJ1-2; 7 bases align to TRBD1. V was pared by 0 bases and J by 5 bases, with 4 bases of the junction left unmatched. The CDR3 is made up of 14 amino acids. Germline CDR1 reads SGDLS; CDR2 reads YYNGEE. The CDR3 loop is CASSVGLQGYGYTF. CDR3 in DNA: TGTGCCAGCAGCGTAGGTTTACAGGGGTATGGCTACACCTTC.

The chain joins TRBV9 to TRBJ1-2; D is possibly TRBD1 (5 bases). V was trimmed by 3 bases and J by 0 bases, leaving 21 bases between them. The V gene's germline CDR1 is SGDLS and CDR2 YYNGEE. CDR3 size: 18 residues. The CDR3 DNA reads TGTGCCAGCAGCGGGGCCTGGGGGGAGGGACCTGCTAACTATGGCTACACCTTC. This sequence encodes CASSGAWGEGPANYGYTF.

The chain recombines TRBV7-8 with TRBJ2-2; 8 bases line up with TRBD2. The CDR3 spans 17 residues. CDR1 is SGHVS and CDR2 is FQNEAQ in the germline V gene. J gave up 1 base and V 3 bases, and 7 bases lay outside the gene matches. Here the CDR3 reads CASSFLVLAENTGELFF. In DNA, the CDR3 is TGTGCCAGCAGCTTCCTAGTACTAGCGGAGAACACCGGGGAGCTGTTTTTT.

The gene calls are TRBV5-4 and TRBJ1-1, with D possibly matching TRBD1 (6 bases). CDR1 is SGHNT, CDR2 YYREEE, per germline (reference sequence). The CDR3 consists of 16 residues. V was cut by 3 bases and J by 1 base, with 16 bases left in between. The CDR3 region has the DNA TGTGCCAGCAGCTCCGGCGGAGTCAGGGGGAACACTGAAGCTTTCTTT. It codes for CASSSGGVRGNTEAFF.

V gene TRBV6-5 combines with J gene TRBJ1-6; D gene uncertain. CDR1 is MNHEY, CDR2 SVGAGI, per germline. The length of the CDR3 is 12 residues. V lost 2 bases, J lost 7 bases, and 3 bases lay in between. The CDR3 DNA is TGTGCCAGCAGTTACCAGAATTCACCCCTCCACTTT. Its translation is CASSYQNSPLHF.

This rearrangement joins TRBV6-1 to TRBJ2-3, with no clear D. CDR1 is MNHNS and CDR2 is SASEGT in the germline V gene. With 7 bases removed from V and 6 bases from J, the gap between germline ends came to 5 bases. The CDR3 spans 10 residues. CDR3 in DNA: TGTGCCAGCAACTTGGATACGCAGTATTTT. It is translated as CASNLDTQYF.

The chain has TRBV4-2 and TRBJ2-7; D gene uncertain. Trimming removed 0 bases from V and 2 bases from J, with 17 bases in between. CDR3 length equals 17 residues. Germline lookup yields CDR1 LGHNA and CDR2 YNFKEQ. For the CDR3, the DNA is TGTGCCAGCAGCCAAGATGTATGGAGTCCGTCCCCCTACGAGCAGTACTTC. Its translation is CASSQDVWSPSPYEQYF.

The chain carries TRBV27 and TRBJ1-2, with D perhaps TRBD1 (6 bases). The V and J ends lost 3 bases and 4 bases respectively, with 15 bases between them. The CDR3 has 15 residues. Germline CDR1 and CDR2: MNHEY and SMNVEV (reference sequence). In DNA, the CDR3 is TGTGCCAGCAGTTTTATGAGGGGCAGGGGCTATGGCTACACCTTC. The encoded protein is CASSFMRGRGYGYTF.

The rearrangement uses TRBV30 and TRBJ1-1; D might be TRBD1 (5 bases). Deletions cut 2 bases from V and 4 bases from J, with 11 bases between. The CDR3 contains 13 residues. Germline CDR1 is GTSNPN and CDR2 is SVGIG (reference sequence). The CDR3 here is CAWSLGGVTEAFF. The CDR3 DNA reads as TGTGCCTGGAGTCTAGGAGGGGTCACTGAAGCTTTCTTT.

V is TRBV7-2 and J is TRBJ1-4; a weak D match, TRBD1 (5 bases). V gave up 2 bases and J gave up 6 bases, with 10 bases separating them. CDR3 size: 14 residues. From germline, CDR1 is SGHTA and CDR2 FQGNSA. CDR3 amino acids: CASSLLQGYEKLFF. The CDR3 region has the DNA TGTGCCAGCAGCTTACTCCAGGGTTATGAAAAACTGTTTTTT. Full variable domain (outside the CDR3, taken from reference TRBV7-2 and TRBJ1-4): GAGVSQSPSNKVTEKGKDVELRCDPISGHTALYWYRQSLGQGLEFLIYFQGNSAPDKSGLPSDRFSAERTGGSVSTLTIQRTQQEDSAVYLCASSLLQGYEKLFFGSGTQLSVL.

The J gene is TRBJ1-1, the V gene TRBV19; the D is unclear. This CDR3 has 12 residues. V lost 4 bases to trimming and J lost 3 bases, with 6 bases between them. The V gene's germline CDR1 is LNHDA and CDR2 SQIVND (reference sequence). CDR3 in amino acids: CASSTIHTEAFF. CDR3 nucleotides: TGTGCCAGTAGTACAATCCACACTGAAGCTTTCTTT.

V usage is TRBV12-5 and J usage is TRBJ2-1; no firm D call. CDR3 length equals 11 residues. CDR1 and CDR2 from the germline V gene are LGHNT and FRNRAP. Trimming cost V 2 bases and J 8 bases, with 4 bases left between them. CDR3 sequence: CASGLLHEQFF. CDR3 in DNA: TGTGCTAGTGGTTTGCTTCATGAGCAGTTCTTC.

The chain joins TRBV18 to TRBJ2-5; 13 bases are shared with TRBD2. Germline trimming cut 3 bases from V and 5 bases from J; bases unmatched to any gene: 6. Germline CDR1 reads KGHSH; CDR2 reads LQKENI. The CDR3 is made up of 16 amino acids. The DNA for the CDR3 is TGTGCCAGCTCACCCGGGACTAGCGGGACCGGGGAGACCCAGTACTTC. Translated, it gives CASSPGTSGTGETQYF.

V usage is TRBV6-6 and J usage is TRBJ2-7; weak D call: TRBD1 (6 bases). V lost 6 bases, J lost 4 bases, and 10 bases lay in between. The CDR3 covers 12 residues. From germline, CDR1 is MNHNY and CDR2 SVGAGI (reference sequence). CDR3 DNA sequence: TGTGCCAGCAGAAGGCAGGGGTACGAGCAGTACTTC. Translating it yields CASRRQGYEQYF.

This clone turned up a few times. The chain employs TRBV6-5 and TRBJ1-1; 7 nucleotides align to TRBD1. There are 14 residues in the CDR3. Trimming removed 5 bases from V and 3 bases from J; junction bases left unmatched: 6. Germline loops: CDR1 MNHEY, CDR2 SVGAGI. The CDR3 is CASSETGRDTEAFF. CDR3 DNA: TGTGCCAGCAGTGAGACAGGGAGAGACACTGAAGCTTTCTTT.